These 14 T cell receptor beta chains came from one sample sequenced in a study of shared clonotypes between healthy human individuals (dated by TCRdb to 2020 to 2022). To prepare the library, the immunoSEQ multiplex PCR assay was applied. In its TCRdb copy, this immuneACCESS table keeps in-frame sequences only and misses some clones. Where compared with another copy, unresolved V genes explain less than half of these, and the others have no known cause. For this sample the table gives roughly 2,000,000 clones, of which about 94% were detected only once. Around 1.2% of the sample is in the top ten clones. CD8 naive samples consisted of CD45RO-negative cells that were positively selected for CCR7, yielding a CD45RA+CCR7+ population without TemRA cells. The sequenced material came from naive CD8+ T cells sorted from blood. The sample's cell subset or site label, in plain terms: CD45RA+CCR7+. The source of these receptors is a young man in good health.

The chain is built from TRBV29-1 and TRBJ2-7; D is undetermined. The germline gives CDR1 SQVTM, CDR2 ANQGSEA. V was shortened by 3 bases and J by 0 bases, with 9 bases between the two germline ends. This CDR3 has 13 amino acids. The CDR3 is CSVESSYSYEQYF. The CDR3 DNA reads as TGCAGCGTTGAGTCCAGCTACTCCTACGAGCAGTACTTC.

The chain uses TRBV2 and TRBJ2-5; a possible D gene is TRBD1 (6 bases). Between the trimmed V and J ends, which lost 4 bases and 1 base, there was a span of 10 bases. CDR1 is SNHLY and CDR2 is FYNNEI in the germline V gene. The CDR3 loop spans 14 amino acids. CDR3 bases: TGTGCCAGCAGTGGAAGACAGGTCCAAGAGACCCAGTACTTC. It yields the protein CASSGRQVQETQYF.

This chain connects TRBV5-4 to TRBJ2-5; no clear D. The CDR3 has 14 amino acids. Germline V gene data show CDR1 as SGHNT and CDR2 as YYREEE (reference sequence). V dropped 4 bases and J dropped 1 base, with 11 bases sitting between them. CDR3: CASSPVVSQETQYF. CDR3 coding DNA: TGTGCCAGCAGCCCAGTCGTAAGCCAAGAGACCCAGTACTTC.

The chain uses TRBV20-1 and TRBJ2-6; TRBD1 matches 8 bases. Germline CDR1 is DFQATT and CDR2 is SNEGSKA (reference sequence). The CDR3 sequence is 11 residues long. The trim removed 5 bases at V and 10 bases at J, leaving 1 base unmatched. DNA for the CDR3: TGCAGTGCTGGACAGGGTAACGTCCTGACTTTC. Its translation is CSAGQGNVLTF.

V gene TRBV7-9 combines with J gene TRBJ2-7; a possible D gene is TRBD1 (5 bases). This CDR3 is 12 amino acids long. CDR1 SEHNR and CDR2 FQNEAQ come from the germline V gene (reference sequence). Trimming removed 5 bases at V and 6 bases at J, with 11 bases between. The CDR3: CASSADKVEQYF. Here the CDR3 DNA reads TGTGCCAGCAGCGCGGACAAGGTCGAGCAGTACTTC.

The gene calls are TRBV6-5 and TRBJ1-2, with TRBD1 matching 8 bases. Germline CDR1 MNHEY, CDR2 SVGAGI. This CDR3 is 15 amino acids long. Trimming at V came to 6 bases and at J to 1 base, leaving 7 bases not matched to a gene. CDR3 nucleotide sequence: TGTGCCAGCAGCCCGGCAGGGGGCAATAACTATGGCTACACCTTC. Translation gives CASSPAGGNNYGYTF.

This rearrangement joins TRBV19 to TRBJ1-5; D unresolved. CDR1 is LNHDA, CDR2 SQIVND, per germline (reference sequence). The CDR3 totals 14 residues. Trimming shortened V by 1 base and J by 5 bases, and 9 bases separated the two germline ends. The CDR3, as DNA: TGTGCCAGTAGTATAGCCGGGGTGTATCAGCCCCAGCATTTT. Translating gives CASSIAGVYQPQHF.

In this sample, this clone turned up once. The gene calls are TRBV5-6 and TRBJ2-4, with 7 bases fitting TRBD1. Germline V gene data show CDR1 as SGHDT and CDR2 as YYEEEE. Unmatched junction bases numbered 8, after V lost 0 bases and J lost 5 bases. The CDR3 extends over 16 amino acids. The CDR3 sequence: CASSLALTGFQNIQYF. The CDR3 bases are TGTGCCAGCAGCTTGGCCCTGACAGGGTTCCAAAACATTCAGTACTTC.

The chain is built from TRBV4-2 and TRBJ2-1; 12 bases are shared with TRBD1. The CDR3 covers 15 residues. Germline-derived CDR1 and CDR2 are LGHNA and YNFKEQ. V trimming: 5 bases; J trimming: 5 bases; junction bases outside the gene matches: 4. CDR3 in DNA: TGTGCCAGCAGCTCGGGACAGGGGGCCGACAATGAGCAGTTCTTC. Encoded protein: CASSSGQGADNEQFF.

This chain links TRBV19 with TRBJ1-5; TRBD1 might be the D (5 bases). Germline lookup yields CDR1 LNHDA and CDR2 SQIVND (reference sequence). This CDR3 comprises 19 residues. With 3 bases removed from V and 0 bases from J, the gap between germline ends came to 21 bases. The CDR3 DNA reads as TGTGCCAGTAGTATCTACCCCGGGGCAGGAGGCAATAGCAATCAGCCCCAGCATTTT. The encoded protein is CASSIYPGAGGNSNQPQHF.

The count of this clone is one. This chain joins TRBV7-9 and TRBJ1-5; D call uncertain. The CDR3 has 18 residues. V lost 4 bases and J lost 0, with 19 bases in between. Looked up from germline, CDR1 is SEHNR and CDR2 is FQNEAQ (reference sequence). The CDR3 nucleotides read TGTGCCAGCAGCTCCCCCGAACGCAGATCAAATAGCAATCAGCCCCAGCATTTT. As protein: CASSSPERRSNSNQPQHF.

This chain uses TRBV2 with TRBJ1-1; TRBD1 might be the D (6 bases). The V end was cut by 8 bases, the J end by 5 bases, with 12 bases between. Per the germline V gene, CDR1 is SNHLY and CDR2 is FYNNEI. CDR3 size: 12 residues. The CDR3 here is CASRDILTEAFF. The CDR3 DNA reads as TGTGCCAGCCGGGACATACTAACTGAAGCTTTCTTT.

J is TRBJ1-1 and V is TRBV4-1, with D unclear. CDR1 is MGHRA and CDR2 is YSYEKL in the germline V gene. The CDR3 runs to 16 residues. Trimming stripped 10 bases from V and 1 base from J, with 22 bases between. The CDR3, as DNA: TGCGCCACCCGGACCTCCCTGGGATCTCAGAACACTGAAGCTTTCTTT. Translation: CATRTSLGSQNTEAFF.

CDR3: CATSREVGIYEQYF. The CDR3 DNA follows: TGTGCCACCAGCAGAGAGGTTGGGATCTACGAGCAGTACTTC. The chain recombines TRBV15 with TRBJ2-7; no clear D. The germline V and J ends were trimmed by 0 bases and 3 bases, with 9 bases remaining between them. Germline V CDR1 and CDR2: LNHNV, YYDKDF (reference sequence). The CDR3 totals 14 residues.